This T cell receptor beta chain was sequenced in a study of blood T cell repertoires in COVID-19. Study overall: Both acute and convalescent COVID-19 samples were obtained from the United States, Italy and Spain. T cells, B-cell-depleted T cells, or PBMCs provided the cDNA or gDNA that served as material.

Authors' data handling: Scientists estimated how many nucleated cells there were by amplifying reference gene primers. Assay used: immunoSEQ multiplex PCR; TCRdb lists only in-frame clones, some missing. V, J and clone size were drawn from that table, and D and trimming were deduced from the DNA. The sample records a few hundred thousand clones, about 87% being singletons. The junction had 3 bases not matched to a gene; V was cut back by 5 bases and J by 3 bases. The CDR3 is made up of 15 amino acids. The V gene's germline CDR1 is SEHNR and CDR2 FQNEAQ (reference sequence). The sample comprised peripheral blood. V usage is TRBV7-9 and J usage is TRBJ2-1, with TRBD2 matching over 11 bases. This TCR came from a man aged 55-75 years who had recovered from COVID-19. CDR3 nucleotides: TGTGCCAGCAGCCCCGGGACTAGCGGCTACAATGAGCAGTTCTTC. Protein sequence: CASSPGTSGYNEQFF.